This entry concerns a single T cell receptor (beta chain). The antigen is undetermined. This sample is part of a study of T cell responses to AZD1222 COVID-19 vaccine. TCRdb's table, derived via immunoSEQ multiplex PCR, lists solely in-frame clones and lacks some. The table includes over 100,000 clones, 90% detected once. V lost 8 bases to trimming and J lost 5 bases, with 22 bases between them. The CDR3 loop spans 14 amino acids. Germline values: CDR1 GTSNPN, CDR2 SVGIG (reference sequence). Study results and caveats: Breadth and depth of Spike-specific TCRs rose after two AZD1222 doses. Repertoires were collected only later (after the peak T cell response had occurred). Baseline seropositives among AZD1222 recipients totaled only 5 or 6. CD4 TCRs associated with vaccination spanned spike, dominating at 160-218 and 743-854.

This sequence originates from an adult in good health. This rearrangement joins TRBV30 to TRBJ2-7; perhaps TRBD2 as D (6 bases). Here the sequenced sample was peripheral blood, taken on day 0 of AZD1222 vaccination. The CDR3 region has the DNA TGTGCCCTGGAGATGGACGGGGGTTTAAACGAGCAGTACTTC. Protein: CALEMDGGLNEQYF.